The 15 T cell receptor beta chains listed next were all sequenced from one sample in a study of CD8 T cells in Susac syndrome. Roughly 0.45 to 1 ug RNA was reverse transcribed with random hexamers. A single record per CDR3 protein comes from TCRdb applying MiXCR to the immunoSEQ multiplex PCR reads. The sample has about 300,000 distinct CDR3 sequences, roughly 85% seen once. Material for sequencing was CD8+ T cells from PBMCs. The origin of the receptors is a human donor with multiple sclerosis.

V is TRBV10-3 and J is TRBJ2-7, with 7 positions matching TRBD1. The CDR3 has 12 amino acids. With V trimmed by 6 bases and J by 3 bases, 2 bases remained unmatched. From germline, CDR1 is ENHRY and CDR2 SYGVKD. The CDR3 DNA sequence: TGTGCCATCAGCCGGGACAGCTACGAGCAGTACTTC. This gives the protein CAISRDSYEQYF.

CDR3 region: CASTQSGGPQKLFF. DNA of the CDR3: TGTGCCAGCACCCAATCCGGGGGACCACAAAAACTGTTTTTT. This sequence joins TRBV11-2 and TRBJ1-4, with D maybe TRBD1 (5 bases). The ends were cut back, 7 bases at V and 9 bases at J, with 18 bases in the middle. Germline V gives CDR1 SGHAT, CDR2 FQNNGV. There are 14 residues in the CDR3.

This chain links TRBV6-1 with TRBJ2-3, with D unresolved. V was clipped by 2 bases and J by 3 bases, with 9 bases between them. Germline lookup yields CDR1 MNHNS and CDR2 SASEGT. The CDR3 is 14 residues long. The DNA for the CDR3 is TGTGCCAGCAGTGAATTTAGCAGAACAGATACGCAGTATTTT. Translated: CASSEFSRTDTQYF.

This clonotype was recorded a few times. This chain uses TRBV28 with TRBJ1-5; D not certain. Per germline, CDR1 MDHEN and CDR2 SYDVKM. This CDR3 comprises 14 residues. Trimming stripped 2 bases from V and 2 bases from J, with 7 bases between. The CDR3, as DNA: TGTGCCAGCAGTTTAGGGATTGGCAATCAGCCCCAGCATTTT. Its translation is CASSLGIGNQPQHF.

The chain joins TRBV4-3 to TRBJ1-2; 10 bases line up with TRBD1. Germline assignment: CDR1 LGHNA and CDR2 YSLEER. J gave up 2 bases and V 1 base, and 1 base lay outside the gene matches. The CDR3 runs 15 residues. The CDR3 DNA is TGCGCCAGCAGCCAAGTGGGACAGGGGAACTATGGCTACACCTTC. The encoded protein is CASSQVGQGNYGYTF.

V and J are TRBV7-2 and TRBJ2-5, with 11 positions matching TRBD2. Germline CDR1 SGHTA, CDR2 FQGNSA. The CDR3 loop spans 17 amino acids. V lost 1 base, J lost 5 bases, and 9 bases stayed unmatched. CDR3 nucleotides: TGTGCCAGCAGCTTAGGTCGGACTAGCGGGCAACAGGAGACCCAGTACTTC. Its protein is CASSLGRTSGQQETQYF.

V and J are TRBV28 and TRBJ2-7; 9 bases line up with TRBD1. The CDR3 is 15 residues long. V trimming: 2 bases; J trimming: 4 bases; junction bases outside the gene matches: 6. Germline V gives CDR1 MDHEN, CDR2 SYDVKM. DNA for the CDR3: TGTGCCAGCAGTTTAACGGGGACAGGGCGGTACGAGCAGTACTTC. This codes for CASSLTGTGRYEQYF.

The CDR3 DNA is TGTGCCAGCAGCATTGAGAGTTACAATGAGCAGTTCTTC. It yields the protein CASSIESYNEQFF. The genes are TRBV7-2 and TRBJ2-1; no clear D. CDR3 size: 13 residues. Germline V CDR1 and CDR2: SGHTA, FQGNSA. Trimming pared 5 bases from V and 4 bases from J, leaving 9 bases between.

The rearrangement joins TRBV7-8 to TRBJ1-2; 7 bases agree with TRBD1. CDR1 is SGHVS, CDR2 FQNEAQ, per germline. The V gene end was trimmed by 0 bases and the J gene end by 6 bases; junction bases not matched to a gene: 7. There are 15 residues in the CDR3. The CDR3 nucleotides read TGTGCCAGCAGCTTAGCTGCGACAGGGTGGAATGGCTACACCTTC. It specifies CASSLAATGWNGYTF.

CDR3 region: CAAGGGSSYEQYF. The DNA for the CDR3 is TGTGCCGCGGGGGGCGGGAGCTCCTACGAGCAGTACTTC. V and J are TRBV21-1 and TRBJ2-7; TRBD1 was called by the table and not checked on the DNA. TRBV21-1 is a recognized pseudogene. The CDR3 is 13 residues long.

This sequence joins TRBV12-3 or TRBV12-4 and TRBJ2-3; D may be TRBD1 or TRBD2 (5 bases each). The CDR3 totals 15 residues. The V gene lost 6 bases and the J gene lost 2 bases, with 15 bases spanning the gap. CDR3 loop: CASSFGAGNTDTQYF. DNA of the CDR3: TGTGCCAGCAGCTTCGGGGCAGGAAACACAGATACGCAGTATTTT.

This chain joins TRBV20-1 and TRBJ2-2, with 15 bases fitting TRBD2. CDR1 is DFQATT, CDR2 SNEGSKA, per germline (reference sequence). V was clipped by 4 bases and J by 0 bases; unmatched bases: 3. The CDR3 extends over 17 amino acids. The CDR3 nucleotides are TGCAGTGCTATGGGACTAGCGGGAGGCGCGAACACCGGGGAGCTGTTTTTT. Its translation: CSAMGLAGGANTGELFF.

V usage is TRBV3-1 and J usage is TRBJ2-1, with D possibly matching TRBD2 (6 bases). V lost 3 bases and J 6 bases, leaving 15 bases between the germline ends. CDR3 size: 15 residues. In germline, CDR1 is LGHDT, CDR2 YNNKEL (reference sequence). This CDR3 reads CASSQGTGRGNEQFF. CDR3 in DNA: TGTGCCAGCAGCCAGGGGACCGGGAGAGGCAATGAGCAGTTCTTC.

The chain carries TRBV25-1 and TRBJ1-1, with D unresolved. Germline V gene data show CDR1 as MGHDK and CDR2 as SYGVNS. V dropped 5 bases and J dropped 1 base, with 11 bases sitting between them. The CDR3 runs 14 residues. The CDR3 sequence is CASSKFAKNTEAFF. Written as DNA, the CDR3 is TGTGCCAGCAGTAAATTCGCTAAGAACACTGAAGCTTTCTTT.

This sequence joins TRBV6-6 and TRBJ2-2; 8 bases agree with TRBD2. Looked up from germline, CDR1 is MNHNY and CDR2 is SVGAGI (reference sequence). The CDR3 runs to 15 residues. The V gene end was trimmed by 6 bases and the J gene end by 7 bases; junction bases not matched to a gene: 10. The CDR3 protein is CASRHGTSRGGELFF. The CDR3 nucleotides are TGTGCCAGCAGGCACGGGACTAGTCGAGGCGGGGAGCTGTTTTTT.